This TCR beta chain comes out of a study of T-cell reconstitution after alpha-beta-depleted transplantation in children. Many counts were recorded for this clonotype. The trim removed 3 bases at V and 5 bases at J, leaving 11 bases unmatched. CDR3 length equals 15 residues. CDR1 and CDR2 from the germline V gene are SQVTM and ANQGSEA. Preparation of the TCRbeta library involved a method that used unique molecular identifiers. TCRdb re-called the PCR reads with MiXCR, one entry per CDR3 protein. The sample records hundreds of thousands of distinct CDR3 sequences, around 13% being singletons. The source material was PBMCs from the stem cell graft donor, sampled from the stem cell graft. This TCR derives from a human donor who donated a stem cell graft to a child with combined immunodeficiency. The chain couples TRBV29-1 to TRBJ2-7, with 9 bases aligning to TRBD1. The CDR3 sequence is CSVDNTGQGGHEQYF. In DNA form, the CDR3 reads TGCAGCGTTGACAATACGGGACAGGGTGGCCACGAGCAGTACTTC.